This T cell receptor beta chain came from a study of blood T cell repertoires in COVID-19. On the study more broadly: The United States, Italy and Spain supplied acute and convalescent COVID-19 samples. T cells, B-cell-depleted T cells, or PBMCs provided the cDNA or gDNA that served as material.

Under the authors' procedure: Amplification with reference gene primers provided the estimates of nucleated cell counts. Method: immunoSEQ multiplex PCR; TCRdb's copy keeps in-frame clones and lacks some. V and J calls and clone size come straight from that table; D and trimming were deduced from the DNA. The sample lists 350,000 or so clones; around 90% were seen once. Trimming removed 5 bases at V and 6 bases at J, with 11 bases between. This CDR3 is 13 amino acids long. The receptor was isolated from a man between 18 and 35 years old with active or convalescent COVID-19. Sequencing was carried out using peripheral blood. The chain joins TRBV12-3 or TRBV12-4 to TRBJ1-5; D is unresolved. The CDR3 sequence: CASSKMGAQPQHF. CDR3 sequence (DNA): TGTGCCAGCAGTAAAATGGGAGCTCAGCCCCAGCATTTT.